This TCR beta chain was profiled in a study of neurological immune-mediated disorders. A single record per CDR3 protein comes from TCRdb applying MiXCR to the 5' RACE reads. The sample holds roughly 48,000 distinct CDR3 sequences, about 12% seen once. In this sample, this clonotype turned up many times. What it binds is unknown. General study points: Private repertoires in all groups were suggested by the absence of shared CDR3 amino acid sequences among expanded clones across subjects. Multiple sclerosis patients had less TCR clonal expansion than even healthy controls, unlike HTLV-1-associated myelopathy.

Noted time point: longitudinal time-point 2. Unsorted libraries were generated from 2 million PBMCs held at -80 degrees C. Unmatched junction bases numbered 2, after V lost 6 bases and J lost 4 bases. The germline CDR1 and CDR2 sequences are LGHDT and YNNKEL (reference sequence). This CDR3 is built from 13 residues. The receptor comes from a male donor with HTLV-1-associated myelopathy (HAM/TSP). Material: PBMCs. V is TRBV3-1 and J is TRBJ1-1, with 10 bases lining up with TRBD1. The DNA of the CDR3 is TGTGCCAGCAGGGGACAGGGGCGCACTGAAGCTTTCTTT. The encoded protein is CASRGQGRTEAFF.